This T cell receptor (beta chain) was sequenced during a study of blood T cell repertoires in COVID-19. As for the study in general: Sites in the United States, Italy and Spain provided acute and convalescent COVID-19 samples. Nucleic acid was either cDNA or gDNA, and it came from T cells, B-cell-depleted T cells, or PBMCs.

V lost 7 bases, J lost 1 base, and 9 bases stayed unmatched. The length of the CDR3 is 16 residues. Germline V CDR1 and CDR2: ENHRY, SYGVKD. Produced via immunoSEQ multiplex PCR; TCRdb's table is partial and in-frame only. The sample lists about 130,000 clones; approximately 90% were seen once. Recruited during active infection, patients (from Seattle) were subsequently followed longitudinally. The chain uses TRBV10-3 and TRBJ2-7; 11 bases agree with TRBD2. The TCR sequence derives from a man aged 50 to 60 with COVID-19, enrolled during active disease. Sequencing input: peripheral blood. The CDR3 DNA reads TGTGCCATCAACCGGCTGACTAGCGGGAATTCCTACGAGCAGTACGTC. Translation gives CAINRLTSGNSYEQYV.